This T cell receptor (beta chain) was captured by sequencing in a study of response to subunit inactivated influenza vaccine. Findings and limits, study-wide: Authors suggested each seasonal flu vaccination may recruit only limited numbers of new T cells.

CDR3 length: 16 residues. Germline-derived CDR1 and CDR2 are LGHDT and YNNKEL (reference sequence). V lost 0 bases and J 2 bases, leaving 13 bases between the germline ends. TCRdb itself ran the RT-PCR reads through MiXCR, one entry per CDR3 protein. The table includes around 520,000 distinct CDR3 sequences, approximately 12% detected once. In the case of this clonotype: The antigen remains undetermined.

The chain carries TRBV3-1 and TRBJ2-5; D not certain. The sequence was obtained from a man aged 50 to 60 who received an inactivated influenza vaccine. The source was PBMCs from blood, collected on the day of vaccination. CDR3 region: CASSQESLAAQETQYF. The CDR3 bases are TGTGCCAGCAGCCAAGAAAGTTTGGCAGCGCAAGAGACCCAGTACTTC.